This is a list of T cell receptor beta chains from one sample in a study of human T cells and chemical hapten exposure. TCRdb reanalysed the RACE reads using MiXCR and keeps one entry per CDR3 protein. This table has 42,000 or so distinct CDR3 sequences, about 4.2% appearing once. This material consisted of whole blood, taken in connection with sensitization to the hapten diphenylcyclopropenone (DPC). These receptors originate from a man aged 50-59 years with alopecia areata. Some clones in this sample may be carry-over from other donors' samples. Each CDR3 is given with its conserved first and last residue. The order of the fields is V gene, D gene, J gene, clone size, CDR3 DNA, CDR3 protein. A D gene is named only where the DNA matches it firmly. Clone sizes are given selectively: once, few, many, or a class where the clone is expanded.

V gene: TRBV2
D gene: TRBD1
J gene: TRBJ1-6
clone size: many
CDR3 DNA: TGTGCCAGCAGAAAGACAGGGAATAATTCACCCCTCCACTTT
CDR3 protein: CASRKTGNNSPLHF

V gene: TRBV28
D gene: TRBD1
J gene: TRBJ1-2
clone size: many
CDR3 DNA: TGTGCCAGCAGAACAGGACAGGGGAACTATGGCTACACCTTC
CDR3 protein: CASRTGQGNYGYTF

V gene: TRBV13
D gene: .
J gene: TRBJ2-6
clone size: .
CDR3 DNA: TGTGCCAGCAGCCTTGGGGGGTCTGGGGCCAACGTCCTGACTTTC
CDR3 protein: CASSLGGSGANVLTF

V gene: TRBV30
D gene: .
J gene: TRBJ1-2
clone size: many
CDR3 DNA: TGTGCCTGGAGTGTACACAGATTGAGCTATGGCTACACCTTC
CDR3 protein: CAWSVHRLSYGYTF

V gene: TRBV6-5
D gene: TRBD1
J gene: TRBJ2-3
clone size: many
CDR3 DNA: TGTGCCAGCAGCGTGGACAGGGTAACAGATACGCAGTATTTT
CDR3 protein: CASSVDRVTDTQYF

V gene: TRBV5-1
D gene: TRBD2
J gene: TRBJ2-3
clone size: many
CDR3 DNA: TGCGCCAGCAGCTACTACCTAGCGGGAGGGCCAGATACGCAGTATTTT
CDR3 protein: CASSYYLAGGPDTQYF

V gene: TRBV29-1
D gene: .
J gene: TRBJ2-2
clone size: many
CDR3 DNA: TGCAGCGTCCGGGCCTACACCGGGGAGCTGTTTTTT
CDR3 protein: CSVRAYTGELFF

V gene: TRBV3-1
D gene: .
J gene: TRBJ2-7
clone size: many
CDR3 DNA: TGTGCCAGCACGCAGGGGTCACAGAGATACGAGCAGTACTTC
CDR3 protein: CASTQGSQRYEQYF

V gene: TRBV3-1
D gene: .
J gene: TRBJ1-3
clone size: many
CDR3 DNA: TGTGCCAGCAGCCAAGATTCGCGCGGGGCCTCACCCAACACCATATATTTT
CDR3 protein: CASSQDSRGASPNTIYF

V gene: TRBV6-5
D gene: TRBD1
J gene: TRBJ2-1
clone size: many
CDR3 DNA: TGTGCCAGCAGTCGTGGACAGGGGGGTCGGAATGAGCAGTTCTTC
CDR3 protein: CASSRGQGGRNEQFF

V gene: TRBV12-5
D gene: TRBD2
J gene: TRBJ2-3
clone size: few
CDR3 DNA: TGTGCTAGTGGTTTGGCGACTAGCGCAGCAGATACGCAGTATTTT
CDR3 protein: CASGLATSAADTQYF

V gene: TRBV4-1
D gene: .
J gene: TRBJ2-3
clone size: many
CDR3 DNA: TGCGCCAGCAGCTACGACAGGGGACGCGGGGGAACAGATACGCAGTATTTT
CDR3 protein: CASSYDRGRGGTDTQYF

V gene: TRBV6-2/TRBV6-3
D gene: TRBD2
J gene: TRBJ2-1
clone size: many
CDR3 DNA: TGTGCCAGCAGTCTTAGCGGGCTCGATCCCTACAATGAGCAGTTCTTC
CDR3 protein: CASSLSGLDPYNEQFF

V gene: TRBV20-1
D gene: .
J gene: TRBJ2-5
clone size: few
CDR3 DNA: TGCAGTGCTAGAGGGGGCCGGGGGCTGTTTGAGACCCAGTACTTC
CDR3 protein: CSARGGRGLFETQYF

V gene: TRBV11-1
D gene: TRBD1
J gene: TRBJ2-7
clone size: many
CDR3 DNA: TGTGCCAGCAGCTTCGGGACAGGGAGCTACGAGCAGTACTTC
CDR3 protein: CASSFGTGSYEQYF

V gene: TRBV5-1
D gene: .
J gene: TRBJ2-7
clone size: many
CDR3 DNA: TGCGCCAGCAGCTTGGTGTCCGGGATACTCTACGAGCAGTACTTC
CDR3 protein: CASSLVSGILYEQYF

V gene: TRBV28
D gene: TRBD1
J gene: TRBJ1-6
clone size: many
CDR3 DNA: TGTGCCAGCAGTCCACCCGGGACAGGGCTGTCACCCCTCCACTTT
CDR3 protein: CASSPPGTGLSPLHF

V gene: TRBV19
D gene: .
J gene: TRBJ2-1
clone size: many
CDR3 DNA: TGTGCCAGTAGCTCGTCAGGAGAGCTATACAATGAGCAGTTCTTC
CDR3 protein: CASSSSGELYNEQFF

V gene: TRBV3-1
D gene: .
J gene: TRBJ2-4
clone size: many
CDR3 DNA: TGTGCCAGCAGCCACCGAGTTTTGAGGGGTGGGAACATTCAGTACTTC
CDR3 protein: CASSHRVLRGGNIQYF

V gene: TRBV6-2/TRBV6-3
D gene: TRBD2
J gene: TRBJ2-2
clone size: many
CDR3 DNA: TGTGCCAGCAGTTACCCCCTAGCGGCAAAGTCCGGGGAGCTGTTTTTT
CDR3 protein: CASSYPLAAKSGELFF

V gene: TRBV27
D gene: .
J gene: TRBJ2-7
clone size: many
CDR3 DNA: TGTGCCAGCAGTCCCCAGGCCTCCTACGAGCAGTACTTC
CDR3 protein: CASSPQASYEQYF

V gene: TRBV6-5
D gene: .
J gene: TRBJ2-1
clone size: many
CDR3 DNA: TGTGCCAGCAGTTATTTGTTAGCGGAGACCTACAATGAGCAGTTCTTC
CDR3 protein: CASSYLLAETYNEQFF

V gene: TRBV3-1
D gene: .
J gene: TRBJ2-1
clone size: many
CDR3 DNA: TGTGCCAGCAGCCCCTGGAGAGGAGGGGTCAATGAGCAGTTCTTC
CDR3 protein: CASSPWRGGVNEQFF

V gene: TRBV7-9
D gene: TRBD1
J gene: TRBJ2-3
clone size: many
CDR3 DNA: TGTGCCAGCAGCTACACAGGGGCCGGCACAGATACGCAGTATTTT
CDR3 protein: CASSYTGAGTDTQYF

V gene: TRBV2
D gene: .
J gene: TRBJ2-3
clone size: .
CDR3 DNA: TGTGCCAGCAGTGTCGGTCGCGGCGGGGATACGCAGTATTTT
CDR3 protein: CASSVGRGGDTQYF

V gene: TRBV28
D gene: .
J gene: TRBJ1-5
clone size: many
CDR3 DNA: TGTGCCAGCAGCCCGGGGGGAGGCAATCAGCCCCAGCATTTT
CDR3 protein: CASSPGGGNQPQHF

V gene: TRBV5-1
D gene: .
J gene: TRBJ2-6
clone size: .
CDR3 DNA: TGCGCCAGCAGTCTTATAGGGGCTGGGGCCAACGTCCTGACTTTC
CDR3 protein: CASSLIGAGANVLTF

V gene: TRBV5-6
D gene: .
J gene: TRBJ2-2
clone size: many
CDR3 DNA: TGTGCCAGCAGCAAACTAACGGGTGCGAACACCGGGGAGCTGTTTTTT
CDR3 protein: CASSKLTGANTGELFF

V gene: TRBV19
D gene: .
J gene: TRBJ2-2
clone size: few
CDR3 DNA: TGTGCCAGTAGAATAACGGGGACCGGGGAGCTGTTTTTT
CDR3 protein: CASRITGTGELFF

V gene: TRBV5-1
D gene: TRBD1
J gene: TRBJ2-7
clone size: many
CDR3 DNA: TGCGCCAGCAGCCTCGACAGGGCCTACGAGCAGTACTTC
CDR3 protein: CASSLDRAYEQYF

V gene: TRBV6-6
D gene: .
J gene: TRBJ1-4
clone size: many
CDR3 DNA: TGTGCCAGCAGTTACTGGCCAGAAAAACTGTTTTTT
CDR3 protein: CASSYWPEKLFF

V gene: TRBV29-1
D gene: .
J gene: TRBJ2-2
clone size: many
CDR3 DNA: TGCAGCGTTGCAAAGCCCGCGAACACCGGGGAGCTGTTTTTT
CDR3 protein: CSVAKPANTGELFF

V gene: TRBV5-1
D gene: .
J gene: TRBJ2-3
clone size: many
CDR3 DNA: TGCGCCAGCAGCTGGGGGGTGTCCGATACGCAGTATTTT
CDR3 protein: CASSWGVSDTQYF

V gene: TRBV7-9
D gene: TRBD1
J gene: TRBJ1-3
clone size: many
CDR3 DNA: TGTGCCAGCAGCCCTCCGGGACAGGGCTCTGGAAACACCATATATTTT
CDR3 protein: CASSPPGQGSGNTIYF

V gene: TRBV20-1
D gene: TRBD2
J gene: TRBJ2-3
clone size: many
CDR3 DNA: TGCAGTGCACAGGACGCGGGAGTTAGCACAGATACGCAGTATTTT
CDR3 protein: CSAQDAGVSTDTQYF

V gene: TRBV7-2
D gene: .
J gene: TRBJ2-5
clone size: many
CDR3 DNA: TGTGCCAGCAGCCCCGGGACTCGAGAGACCCAGTACTTC
CDR3 protein: CASSPGTRETQYF

V gene: TRBV5-5
D gene: .
J gene: TRBJ2-7
clone size: few
CDR3 DNA: TGTGCCAGCAGCGATCAGGGGAGTTTTGCCTACGAGCAGTACTTC
CDR3 protein: CASSDQGSFAYEQYF

V gene: TRBV28
D gene: TRBD1
J gene: TRBJ1-2
clone size: many
CDR3 DNA: TGTGCCAGTGCCCAGGGGGACTATGGCTACACCTTC
CDR3 protein: CASAQGDYGYTF

V gene: TRBV18
D gene: TRBD1
J gene: TRBJ1-1
clone size: many
CDR3 DNA: TGTGCCAGCTCCCCCGGACAGGGAAACACTGAAGCTTTCTTT
CDR3 protein: CASSPGQGNTEAFF

V gene: TRBV7-2
D gene: .
J gene: TRBJ1-1
clone size: many
CDR3 DNA: TGTGCCAGCAGCTTCAGCGAAATGAACACTGAAGCTTTCTTT
CDR3 protein: CASSFSEMNTEAFF

V gene: TRBV14
D gene: .
J gene: TRBJ1-2
clone size: many
CDR3 DNA: TGTGCCAGCAGCCCCGACTCAGGTGCGGGATATGGCTACACCTTC
CDR3 protein: CASSPDSGAGYGYTF

V gene: TRBV6-1
D gene: .
J gene: TRBJ1-2
clone size: many
CDR3 DNA: TGTGCCAGCAGCTTGACAGAACTCTATGGCTACACCTTC
CDR3 protein: CASSLTELYGYTF

V gene: TRBV6-5
D gene: TRBD1
J gene: TRBJ1-1
clone size: many
CDR3 DNA: TGTGCCAGCAGGGACAGGGAGCGGTACACTGAAGCTTTCTTT
CDR3 protein: CASRDRERYTEAFF

V gene: TRBV4-3
D gene: .
J gene: TRBJ2-2
clone size: many
CDR3 DNA: TGCGCCAGCAGCCAAGATCTTGCTCCGGACACCGGGGAGCTGTTTTTT
CDR3 protein: CASSQDLAPDTGELFF

V gene: TRBV5-1
D gene: .
J gene: TRBJ2-1
clone size: many
CDR3 DNA: TGCGCCAGCAGCTTGGCCCACCAGGGCTCGGATGAGCAGTTCTTC
CDR3 protein: CASSLAHQGSDEQFF

V gene: TRBV7-3
D gene: TRBD1
J gene: TRBJ2-1
clone size: many
CDR3 DNA: TGTGCCAGCAGCGGCTACGGACAGGGGTCCTACAATGAGCAGTTCTTC
CDR3 protein: CASSGYGQGSYNEQFF

V gene: TRBV6-6
D gene: TRBD1
J gene: TRBJ1-2
clone size: .
CDR3 DNA: TGTGCCAGCAGTTACTCGGTGGGACAGGGGGAAAGAAGTGGCTACACCTTC
CDR3 protein: CASSYSVGQGERSGYTF